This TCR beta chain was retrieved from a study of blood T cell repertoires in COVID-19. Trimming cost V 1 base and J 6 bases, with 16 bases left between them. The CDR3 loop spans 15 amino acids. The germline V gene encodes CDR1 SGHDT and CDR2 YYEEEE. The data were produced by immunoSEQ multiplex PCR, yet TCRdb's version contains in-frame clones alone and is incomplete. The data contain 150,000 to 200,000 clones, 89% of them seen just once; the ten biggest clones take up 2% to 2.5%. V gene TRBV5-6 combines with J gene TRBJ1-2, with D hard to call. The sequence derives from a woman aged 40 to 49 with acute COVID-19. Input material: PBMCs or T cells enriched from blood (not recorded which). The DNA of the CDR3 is TGTGCCAGCAGCTTGATTCGGGAGTTTGGACATGGCTACACCTTC. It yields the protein CASSLIREFGHGYTF.